The TCR beta chain described here comes from a study of radiation and T cells in renal cell carcinoma. Deletions cut 2 bases from V and 7 bases from J, with 8 bases between. The CDR3 is made up of 12 amino acids. In germline, CDR1 is LGHNT, CDR2 FRNRAP. Time point noted: blood 4 weeks post-SBRT, at nephrectomy. Treatment indicated: 15 Gy SBRT to primary tumor, nephrectomy 4 weeks later. Nephrectomy followed 15 Gy stereotactic body radiation by 4 weeks. TCRdb keeps only in-frame clones here, not all; method: immunoSEQ multiplex PCR. The table records some 43,000 clones, about 82% of them present only once.

Sample: blood, taken from a patient whose treatment included radiotherapy and nephrectomy. The chain employs TRBV12-5 and TRBJ2-5; D is uncertain. The clonotype originates from a woman aged 70-85 years with renal cell carcinoma. CDR3 coding DNA: TGTGCTAGTGGTTTGATAGGTGCGACCCAGTACTTC. It yields the protein CASGLIGATQYF.